This TCR beta chain was documented in a study of siplizumab effects on memory and regulatory T cells. The V and J ends lost 4 bases and 4 bases respectively, with 11 bases between them. CDR3 length: 14 amino acids. Germline lookup yields CDR1 SEHNR and CDR2 FQNEAQ (reference sequence). With regard to this clone: What it recognizes is unknown.

Study-level results: Proliferating Tregs taken from siplizumab cultures were not shown to have a confirmed suppressive function.

The repertoire was sequenced with immunoSEQ multiplex PCR; TCRdb's copy has only in-frame clones and lacks some. The table records roughly 75,000 clones, around 93% of them present only once. The rearrangement joins TRBV7-9 to TRBJ2-1, with a weak D call TRBD1 (5 bases). The origin of this receptor is a human donor in good health. Sequenced material: CD8+ T cells sorted from blood. This chain's CDR3 is CASSSTESYNEQFF. CDR3 bases: TGTGCCAGCAGCTCGACAGAGAGTTACAATGAGCAGTTCTTC.